The 20 T cell receptor beta chains listed next were all sequenced from one sample in a study of blood T cell repertoires in COVID-19. Produced via immunoSEQ multiplex PCR; TCRdb's table is partial and in-frame only. Of approximately 220,000 clones listed, around 80% are singletons. The specimen was peripheral blood. These TCRs come from a woman older than 75 with acute or convalescent COVID-19.

The chain carries TRBV5-1 and TRBJ1-2; 12 positions agree with TRBD1. Trimming at V came to 4 bases and at J to 4 bases, leaving 5 bases not matched to a gene. CDR3 length: 15 residues. Germline CDR1 is SGHRS and CDR2 is YFSETQ. DNA of the CDR3: TGCGCCAGCAGCGGAGGGGACAGGGGGCCCTATGGCTACACCTTC. Residues: CASSGGDRGPYGYTF.

This clone was detected only a few times. V gene TRBV7-9 combines with J gene TRBJ2-5; D possibly corresponds to TRBD2 (5 bases). Germline V gene sequence: CDR1 SEHNR, CDR2 FQNEAQ (reference sequence). The CDR3 sequence is 15 residues long. V lost 5 bases to trimming and J lost 2 bases, with 15 bases between them. CDR3 protein: CASSAGVGEQETQYF. For the CDR3, the DNA is TGTGCCAGCAGCGCCGGGGTCGGCGAACAAGAGACCCAGTACTTC.

This clone was found once. The chain has TRBV19 and TRBJ1-1, with TRBD1 matching 9 bases. Germline lookup yields CDR1 LNHDA and CDR2 SQIVND (reference sequence). Trimming cost V 4 bases and J 5 bases; bases outside gene matches: 5. The CDR3 is made up of 14 amino acids. This chain's CDR3 is CASSRGTGSTEAFF. Written as DNA, the CDR3 is TGTGCCAGTAGTAGGGGGACAGGGTCTACTGAAGCTTTCTTT.

This rearrangement joins TRBV7-2 to TRBJ1-6; TRBD1 is a possible D gene (6 bases). The CDR3 is 14 residues long. V was trimmed by 5 bases and J by 6 bases, leaving 11 bases between them. CDR1 SGHTA and CDR2 FQGNSA come from the germline V gene. This CDR3 is CASSTRGFNSPLHF. The CDR3 DNA sequence: TGTGCCAGCAGCACCAGGGGATTTAATTCACCCCTCCACTTT.

The chain employs TRBV3-1 (or the pseudogene TRBV3-2) and TRBJ1-2; the match to TRBD1 covers 9 bases. V was pared by 0 bases and J by 5 bases, with 1 base of the junction left unmatched. The V gene's germline CDR1 is LGHDT and CDR2 YNNKEL (reference sequence). The CDR3 covers 14 residues. The CDR3 region has the DNA TGTGCCAGCAGCCAAGAAGACAGGGGGTATGGCTACACCTTC. This sequence encodes CASSQEDRGYGYTF.

This clone was observed a handful of times. V is TRBV11-2 and J is TRBJ2-5, with 8 bases aligning to TRBD1. Trimming cost V 7 bases and J 1 base; bases outside gene matches: 11. From germline, CDR1 is SGHAT and CDR2 FQNNGV. The CDR3 length is 16 residues. The CDR3 here is CASTKGQVNPQETQYF. The CDR3 DNA is TGTGCCAGCACCAAGGGACAGGTGAACCCCCAAGAGACCCAGTACTTC.

V is TRBV10-3 and J is TRBJ1-2, with 8 nucleotides matching TRBD1. Germline CDR1 is ENHRY and CDR2 is SYGVKD. V dropped 0 bases and J dropped 3; count of bases not matched to a gene: 12. This CDR3 has 18 amino acids. CDR3 sequence reads: CAISESASGQGGHYGYTF. In nucleotides, the CDR3 is TGTGCCATCAGTGAGTCAGCTAGCGGACAGGGAGGGCACTATGGCTACACCTTC.

The V and J genes are TRBV5-6 and TRBJ2-3; 9 positions agree with TRBD2. Germline CDR1 and CDR2: SGHDT and YYEEEE. The trim removed 6 bases at V and 5 bases at J, leaving 10 bases unmatched. CDR3 length: 15 residues. CDR3 nucleotides: TGTGCCAGCACAATAGCGGGAGCGAAGGAAGATACGCAGTATTTT. It specifies CASTIAGAKEDTQYF.

This clone showed up just a few times. The chain has TRBV30 and TRBJ2-6; no clear D gene. V was shortened by 5 bases and J by 0 bases, with 11 bases between the two germline ends. The CDR3 totals 15 residues. Germline V gene data show CDR1 as GTSNPN and CDR2 as SVGIG (reference sequence). CDR3 sequence (DNA): TGTGCCTGGTCTTCCGAGTACTCTGGGGCCAACGTCCTGACTTTC. As protein: CAWSSEYSGANVLTF. Together with reference TRBV30 and TRBJ2-6, the CDR3 gives the full variable domain: SQTIHQWPATLVQPVGSPLSLECTVEGTSNPNLYWYRQAAGRGLQLLFYSVGIGQISSEVPQNLSASRPQDRQFILSSKKLLLSDSGFYLCAWSSEYSGANVLTFGAGSRLTVL.

The chain uses TRBV27 and TRBJ1-2, with 8 bases matching TRBD1. Germline CDR1 and CDR2: MNHEY and SMNVEV (reference sequence). The CDR3 is 15 amino acids. The trim removed 2 bases at V and 6 bases at J, leaving 8 bases unmatched. The CDR3 loop is CASSLTRTGPNGYTF. DNA for the CDR3: TGTGCCAGCAGTTTAACCAGGACAGGGCCGAATGGCTACACCTTC.

The chain uses TRBV18 and TRBJ2-2; 10 bases are a match to TRBD2. Looked up from germline, CDR1 is KGHSH and CDR2 is LQKENI. There are 16 residues in the CDR3. Trimming removed 7 bases from V and 2 bases from J; junction bases left unmatched: 7. CDR3 residues: CASWRLAGGNTGELFF. The CDR3 bases are TGTGCCAGCTGGCGACTAGCGGGCGGAAACACCGGGGAGCTGTTTTTT.

This rearrangement joins TRBV20-1 to TRBJ1-1; D is unclear. Germline V gene lookup returns CDR1 DFQATT and CDR2 SNEGSKA (reference sequence). The ends were cut back, 2 bases at V and 8 bases at J, with 9 bases in the middle. The CDR3 consists of 11 residues. CDR3 nucleotides: TGCAGTGCTAGATTACCCGCGGAAGCTTTCTTT. Its translation: CSARLPAEAFF.

The chain carries TRBV5-4 and TRBJ1-1; TRBD1 might be the D (5 bases). V was clipped by 1 base and J by 4 bases, with 14 bases between them. Per germline, CDR1 SGHNT and CDR2 YYREEE (reference sequence). The CDR3 covers 15 residues. The CDR3 nucleotides read TGTGCCAGCAGCTTGCAGGCAGGGTCGGGCACTGAAGCTTTCTTT. This encodes CASSLQAGSGTEAFF.

Regarding this clone: At one of its ends the junction is not consistent with the germline gene, which may arise from a read error. The rearrangement uses TRBV7-7 and TRBJ2-1; TRBD1 might be the D (6 bases). Germline-derived CDR1 and CDR2 are SSHAT and FNYEAQ (reference sequence). There are 15 residues in the CDR3. DNA of the CDR3: TGTGCTAGCAGCTTAGACCAGGGGACCTACAATGAGCAGTTCTTC. Translation gives CASSLDQGTYNEQFF.

The V and J genes are TRBV28 and TRBJ2-7; TRBD2 agrees at 14 bases. The CDR3 runs to 19 residues. V shed 5 bases and J 2 bases; nucleotides not matched to a gene: 14. CDR1 is MDHEN, CDR2 SYDVKM, per germline. CDR3 in amino acids: CASSHGLAGGLSSTYEQYF. As DNA, the CDR3 is TGTGCCAGCAGTCATGGACTAGCGGGGGGACTTTCCTCAACCTACGAGCAGTACTTC.

The CDR3 DNA is TGCGCCAGCAAAGGGGTCCCGTATTGGACCCAGCATTTT. It specifies CASKGVPYWTQHF. The genes are TRBV23-1 and TRBJ1-5; TRBD1 might be the D (5 bases). TRBV23-1 is an ORF for which the function is uncertain. The CDR3 extends over 13 amino acids. The germline V and J ends were trimmed by 7 bases and 11 bases, with 18 bases remaining between them.

In this sample, this clone turned up once. Other DNA sequences in the same sample also yield this CDR3. V is TRBV30 and J is TRBJ1-5; 9 bases align to TRBD1. The CDR3 is 13 residues long. Germline V gives CDR1 GTSNPN, CDR2 SVGIG (reference sequence). V gave up 1 base and J gave up 6 bases; unmatched junction bases: 1. CDR3 sequence reads: CAWSGQGGQPQHF. CDR3 coding DNA: TGTGCCTGGAGTGGACAGGGGGGTCAGCCCCAGCATTTT.

This clone was detected only a few times. At the DNA level, this CDR3 is encoded by other sequences in the same sample as well. The genes are TRBV18 and TRBJ2-7; TRBD1 might be the D (6 bases). The CDR3 extends over 13 amino acids. Trimming left V 3 bases short and J 0 bases short, with 6 bases between. CDR1 and CDR2 from the germline V gene are KGHSH and LQKENI. The CDR3 loop is CASSPDSSYEQYF. In DNA form, the CDR3 reads TGTGCCAGCTCACCGGACAGCTCCTACGAGCAGTACTTC.

Only a few counts were recorded for this clone. V gene TRBV6-5 combines with J gene TRBJ1-5; unclear D gene. V was cut by 8 bases and J by 2 bases, with 16 bases left in between. The V gene's germline CDR1 is MNHEY and CDR2 SVGAGI. This CDR3 has 15 amino acids. CDR3 sequence (DNA): TGTGCCAGCTCCTCAAGCGGCGGGGGCAATCAGCCCCAGCATTTT. Residues: CASSSSGGGNQPQHF.

J is TRBJ2-5 and V is TRBV6-2 or TRBV6-3, with 7 bases fitting TRBD2. J gave up 1 base and V 6 bases, and 14 bases lay outside the gene matches. Germline CDR1 is MNHEY and CDR2 is SVGEGT. The CDR3 runs to 17 residues. In DNA form, the CDR3 reads TGTGCCAGCAGCTTCCCCCGTGCGGGAGCCCGCCAAGAGACCCAGTACTTC. Its protein product is CASSFPRAGARQETQYF.